This is a list of T cell receptor beta chains from one sample in a study of blood T cell repertoires in COVID-19. Generated by immunoSEQ multiplex PCR, the TCRdb table keeps only in-frame clones and is missing some. Of 150,000 or so clones in the sample, around nine tenths were seen once. The sequenced sample was peripheral blood. Receptors were obtained from a woman aged 60-75 years with acute or convalescent COVID-19. The CDR3 runs from the conserved cysteine through the conserved F or W. D genes are given only for firm matches. Clone size is given for some rows only: seen once, a few or many times, or a class if the clone is expanded.

j_call clone_size v_call d_call cdr3_aa cdr3_nt
TRBJ1-1 NA TRBV27 TRBD1 CASQDRGPDTEAFF TGTGCCAGCCAAGACAGGGGGCCAGACACTGAAGCTTTCTTT
TRBJ2-6 NA TRBV4-2 TRBD1 CASSPPGGSGANVLTF TGTGCCAGCAGCCCCCCAGGGGGATCTGGGGCCAACGTCCTGACTTTC
TRBJ2-5 NA TRBV19 TRBD2 CATAGGATSQETQYF TGTGCCACTGCGGGGGGGGCGACCTCCCAAGAGACCCAGTACTTC
TRBJ1-3 NA TRBV30 NA CAWTTGNTIYF TGTGCCTGGACAACTGGAAACACCATATATTTT
TRBJ2-3 NA TRBV7-2 TRBD2 CASSLASGADTQYF TGTGCCAGCAGCTTAGCTAGCGGGGCAGATACGCAGTATTTT
TRBJ1-1 few TRBV5-3 NA CARRPPQGDYQRSANTEAFF TGTGCCAGAAGACCCCCCCAAGGGGACTACCAGCGTAGTGCCAACACTGAAGCTTTCTTT
TRBJ1-3 NA TRBV27 NA CASSNRQGLSGNTIYF TGTGCCAGCAGTAACCGTCAGGGTCTCTCTGGAAACACCATATATTTT
TRBJ2-2 NA TRBV9 NA CASSSKRAPNTGELFF TGTGCCAGCAGCAGTAAGAGGGCCCCGAACACCGGGGAGCTGTTTTTT
TRBJ2-1 NA TRBV6-5 NA CASSYSNRNNEQFF TGTGCCAGCAGTTACTCGAACAGGAACAATGAGCAGTTCTTC
TRBJ2-1 once TRBV11-3 NA CASSENRYNEQFF TGTGCCAGCAGCGAAAACAGATACAATGAGCAGTTCTTC